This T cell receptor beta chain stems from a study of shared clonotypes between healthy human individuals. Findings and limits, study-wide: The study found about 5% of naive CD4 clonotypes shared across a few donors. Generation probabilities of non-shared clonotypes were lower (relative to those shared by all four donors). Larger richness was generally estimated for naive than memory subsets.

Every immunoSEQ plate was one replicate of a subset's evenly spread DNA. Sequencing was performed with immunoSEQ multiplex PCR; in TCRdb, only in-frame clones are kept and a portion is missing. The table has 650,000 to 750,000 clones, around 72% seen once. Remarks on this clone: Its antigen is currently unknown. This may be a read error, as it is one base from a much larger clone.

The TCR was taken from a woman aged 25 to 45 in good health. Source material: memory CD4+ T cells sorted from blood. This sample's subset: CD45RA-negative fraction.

This CDR3 is CASSLGLAGARETQYF. CDR3 nucleotide sequence: TGTGCCAGCAGCTTGGGACTAGCGGGAGCCCGAGAGACCCAGTACTTC. The J gene is TRBJ2-5, the V gene TRBV11-2, with 14 bases aligning to TRBD2. The junction had 4 bases not matched to a gene; V was cut back by 3 bases and J by 4 bases. The germline V gene encodes CDR1 SGHAT and CDR2 FQNNGV. This CDR3 is 16 amino acids long.